The clone carrying this T cell receptor beta chain was seen many times. The antigen is not known. The data are from a study of regulatory T cells in long-lasting Graves disease. HTBI primers from iRepertoire and Arm-PCR of CDR3 regions yielded the TCR beta libraries. Via MiXCR, TCRdb re-called the multiplex PCR reads, giving one row per CDR3 protein. The sample shows hundreds of thousands of distinct CDR3 sequences, approximately 13% of them seen only once. Described time point: newly diagnosed GD, antithyroid drugs for less than 3 months. The authors made the TCR library using RNA they extracted from PBMCs. V was shortened by 11 bases and J by 2 bases, with 13 bases between the two germline ends. This CDR3 has 12 residues. Germline values: CDR1 MNHNS, CDR2 SASEGT. General study points: Tissue studied was limited to peripheral blood, excluding thyroid tissue.

The sample was also linked to a second study, of T cells in Graves' hyperthyroidism and ophthalmopathy.

This material consisted of peripheral blood mononuclear cells (PBMCs), taken at new diagnosis, from a patient treated with antithyroid drugs. The clonotype comes from a man aged 30 to 39 with Graves disease. The chain links TRBV6-1 to TRBJ2-7; D is unresolved. CDR3 nucleotides: TGTGCCGGCTCGACGGTTACCTACGAGCAGTACTTC. It codes for CAGSTVTYEQYF.